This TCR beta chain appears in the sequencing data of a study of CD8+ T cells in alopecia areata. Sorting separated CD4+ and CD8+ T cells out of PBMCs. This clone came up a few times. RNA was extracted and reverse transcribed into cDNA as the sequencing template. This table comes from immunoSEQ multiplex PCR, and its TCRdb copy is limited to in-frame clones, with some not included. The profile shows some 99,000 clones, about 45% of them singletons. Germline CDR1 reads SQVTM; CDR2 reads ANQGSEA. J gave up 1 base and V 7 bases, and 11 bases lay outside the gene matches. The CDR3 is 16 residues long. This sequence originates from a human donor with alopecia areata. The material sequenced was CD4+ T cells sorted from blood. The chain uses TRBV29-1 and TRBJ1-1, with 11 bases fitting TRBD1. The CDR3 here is CSAAYGQGASNTEAFF. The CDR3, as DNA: TGCAGCGCGGCTTACGGACAGGGGGCCTCGAACACTGAAGCTTTCTTT.